The next 22 T cell receptor beta chains were all read from a single sample in a study of sequential checkpoint blockade in melanoma. The table came from immunoSEQ multiplex PCR; TCRdb's copy has only in-frame clones and leaves some out. Of a few thousand clones in the sample, approximately 20% are singletons; the top ten hold 15% to 20%. Treatment: randomized to nivolumab then ipilimumab (arm A) or the reverse (arm B). The sample was tumor tissue (inferred from file names), taken from a patient given nivolumab and ipilimumab in sequence. All receptors derive from a human donor with melanoma.

By frequency in the sample, this clone is large (0.1 to 1%). CDR3 in DNA: TGTGCCAGCAGCGCCCTGACAGGGGTTACTGAAGCTTTCTTT. Protein product: CASSALTGVTEAFF. The J gene is TRBJ1-1, the V gene TRBV9, with TRBD1 identical over 8 bases. There are 14 residues in the CDR3. Unmatched junction bases numbered 6, after V lost 3 bases and J lost 5 bases. The germline V gene encodes CDR1 SGDLS and CDR2 YYNGEE.

The chain joins TRBV9 to TRBJ2-1; D uncertain. Germline CDR1 and CDR2: SGDLS and YYNGEE. V shed 0 bases and J shed 5 bases, with 6 bases lying between them. The CDR3 is 13 amino acids. The CDR3 DNA reads as TGTGCCAGCAGCGTAGGACGGAACAATGAGCAGTTCTTC. Protein product: CASSVGRNNEQFF.

This clone is labeled medium-sized (0.01 to 0.1%). The chain employs TRBV19 and TRBJ1-5, with TRBD1 as a possible D gene (5 bases). Germline V lookup: CDR1 LNHDA, CDR2 SQIVND (reference sequence). V dropped 1 base and J dropped 6 bases, with 13 bases sitting between them. The CDR3 is made up of 15 amino acids. Written as DNA, the CDR3 is TGTGCCAGTAGTATAGGGACACATCGGCCTCAGCCCCAGCATTTT. It translates to CASSIGTHRPQPQHF.

This clone was detected ten times or more. The rearrangement links TRBV4-2 to TRBJ1-6, with a possible D match to TRBD1 (6 bases). V lost 1 base, J lost 0 bases, and 22 bases lay in between. The germline V gene encodes CDR1 LGHNA and CDR2 YNFKEQ. This CDR3 contains 21 residues. CDR3 sequence: CASSQVRGKRYIPSYNSPLHF. The DNA of the CDR3 is TGTGCCAGCAGCCAAGTTAGGGGGAAAAGATATATACCCTCCTATAATTCACCCCTCCACTTT.

In its sample, this clone ranks as large (0.1 to 1%). The V call is TRBV11-3, the J call TRBJ2-1; D perhaps matches TRBD2 (5 bases). Germline V CDR1 and CDR2: SGHNT, YENEEA. The CDR3 covers 16 residues. V shed 2 bases and J shed 2 bases, with 13 bases lying between them. The CDR3 DNA sequence: TGTGCCAGCAGCTTAATAGCGACACCTACCTACAATGAGCAGTTCTTC. It codes for CASSLIATPTYNEQFF.

The J gene is TRBJ2-1, the V gene TRBV19; D unclear. Looked up from germline, CDR1 is LNHDA and CDR2 is SQIVND (reference sequence). This CDR3 is 15 amino acids long. V gave up 6 bases and J gave up 7 bases, with 19 bases separating them. The CDR3 reads CASRNNLLLGNEQFF. DNA for the CDR3: TGTGCCAGTAGGAATAACCTTCTTCTAGGTAATGAGCAGTTCTTC.

This clone was recorded a few times. This chain links TRBV28 with TRBJ1-5; D is unresolved. The CDR3 sequence is 12 residues long. The V and J ends lost 4 bases and 7 bases respectively, with 8 bases between them. Per the germline V gene, CDR1 is MDHEN and CDR2 is SYDVKM. In nucleotides, the CDR3 is TGTGCCAGCAGTTGGGAGCGGCAGCCCCAGCATTTT. Translating gives CASSWERQPQHF.

The V and J genes are TRBV19 and TRBJ1-5; no clear D. V shed 11 bases and J shed 4 bases, with 12 bases lying between them. Per germline, CDR1 LNHDA and CDR2 SQIVND (reference sequence). The CDR3 length is 12 residues. The CDR3, as DNA: TGTGCCTCGACCGGGAAGAATCAGCCCCAGCATTTT. Translation: CASTGKNQPQHF.

This clone was picked up a small number of times. V and J are TRBV11-3 and TRBJ2-7, with TRBD1 matching over 7 bases. CDR3 length equals 15 residues. The germline V gene encodes CDR1 SGHNT and CDR2 YENEEA. J gave up 0 bases and V 5 bases, and 7 bases lay outside the gene matches. The CDR3 bases are TGTGCCAGCAGCCTAACCGGGACAGACTCCTACGAGCAGTACTTC. This gives the protein CASSLTGTDSYEQYF.

This clone has at least ten counts. J is TRBJ1-1 and V is TRBV11-3; D possibly corresponds to TRBD1 (6 bases). Trimming shortened V by 6 bases and J by 3 bases, and 17 bases separated the two germline ends. This CDR3 has 15 residues. Germline V gene data show CDR1 as SGHNT and CDR2 as YENEEA. CDR3 DNA sequence: TGTGCCAGCAGATCAATCCCGGGACAAGACACTGAAGCTTTCTTT. Residues: CASRSIPGQDTEAFF.

The chain links TRBV6-1 to TRBJ1-2; D remains ambiguous. The CDR3 extends over 18 amino acids. CDR1 and CDR2 from the germline V gene are MNHNS and SASEGT. V was shortened by 1 base and J by 0 bases, with 18 bases between the two germline ends. CDR3 protein: CASSEVNKPNPPNYGYTF. DNA of the CDR3: TGTGCCAGCAGTGAAGTGAACAAGCCTAACCCCCCTAACTATGGCTACACCTTC.

A few counts support this clone. The chain is built from TRBV28 and TRBJ1-2; TRBD1 is a possible D gene (6 bases). This CDR3 is built from 17 residues. V was cut by 2 bases and J by 0 bases, with 16 bases left in between. CDR1 and CDR2 from the germline V gene are MDHEN and SYDVKM. The CDR3 DNA is TGTGCCAGCAGTTTAGGCGGGGGGCAGGGTACTAACTATGGCTACACCTTC. This translates into CASSLGGGQGTNYGYTF.

This clone was recorded a few times. In DNA, the CDR3 is TGTGCCTGGAGAGGGGGCCGGGACACTGAAGCTTTCTTT. It specifies CAWRGGRDTEAFF. This sequence joins TRBV30 and TRBJ1-1, with TRBD1 identical over 7 bases. The CDR3 is 13 amino acids. Trimming at V came to 3 bases and at J to 3 bases, leaving 4 bases not matched to a gene. Germline V CDR1 and CDR2: GTSNPN, SVGIG (reference sequence).

This clone was recorded a few times. This CDR3 reads CASSLSGETQYF. In DNA form, the CDR3 reads TGTGCCAGCTCACTAAGCGGGGAGACGCAGTATTTT. V usage is TRBV18 and J usage is TRBJ2-3; 7 bases agree with TRBD2. The junction had 4 bases not matched to a gene; V was cut back by 4 bases and J by 9 bases. The germline V gene has CDR1 KGHSH and CDR2 LQKENI. The CDR3 covers 12 residues.

This clone is large by share. The chain employs TRBV19 and TRBJ2-7, with D possibly being TRBD2 (6 bases). In germline, CDR1 is LNHDA, CDR2 SQIVND (reference sequence). The ends were cut back, 3 bases at V and 5 bases at J, with 17 bases in the middle. The CDR3 totals 15 residues. The CDR3 sequence is CASSIEGRPGDEQYF. CDR3 nucleotides: TGTGCCAGTAGTATTGAGGGACGGCCGGGGGACGAGCAGTACTTC.

The chain carries TRBV14 and TRBJ1-6; 7 bases are shared with TRBD1. The CDR3 consists of 15 residues. V lost 5 bases to trimming and J lost 7 bases; unmatched junction nucleotides: 8. Germline loops: CDR1 SGHDN, CDR2 FVKESK. CDR3 DNA: TGTGCCAGCAGCACCCGGGACAGTAAGAATTCACCCCTCCACTTT. Residues: CASSTRDSKNSPLHF.

This rearrangement joins TRBV9 to TRBJ2-3, with D perhaps TRBD2 (7 bases). The CDR3 has 17 amino acids. V was cut by 3 bases and J by 2 bases, with 19 bases left in between. Germline lookup yields CDR1 SGDLS and CDR2 YYNGEE. The CDR3 protein is CASSALLGGPYTDTQYF. CDR3 DNA sequence: TGTGCCAGCAGCGCTCTGCTCGGGGGGCCATACACAGATACGCAGTATTTT.

V is TRBV28 and J is TRBJ1-5; D possibly corresponds to TRBD1 (6 bases). Deletions cut 8 bases from V and 7 bases from J, with 15 bases between. The CDR3 totals 13 residues. Germline V CDR1 and CDR2: MDHEN, SYDVKM. DNA for the CDR3: TGTGCCAGCCATAGGGAAGGGGGGCAGCCCCAGCATTTT. Protein sequence: CASHREGGQPQHF. The whole variable domain, filled in from reference TRBV28 and TRBJ1-5, reads DVKVTQSSRYLVKRTGEKVFLECVQDMDHENMFWYRQDPGLGLRLIYFSYDVKMKEKGDIPEGYSVSREKKERFSLILESASTNQTSMYLCASHREGGQPQHFGDGTRLSIL.

The rearrangement uses TRBV12-1 and TRBJ2-5. TRBV12-1 is an annotated pseudogene. This CDR3 is 14 amino acids long. The CDR3 DNA is TGTGCCAGCACCCCTACGGGGGCCCGGGACTCCCAGTACTTC. This translates into CASTPTGARDSQYF.

This clone was seen repeatedly, ten times or more. The chain employs TRBV11-3 and TRBJ2-7; 7 positions match TRBD1. CDR1 and CDR2 (germline): SGHNT, YENEEA. This CDR3 has 15 amino acids. V was clipped by 0 bases and J by 0 bases; unmatched bases: 2. CDR3: CASSLEQGYSYEQYF. The DNA for the CDR3 is TGTGCCAGCAGCTTAGAACAGGGGTACTCCTACGAGCAGTACTTC. The variable domain in full, completed from reference TRBV11-3 and TRBJ2-7, reads EAGVVQSPRYKIIEKKQPVAFWCNPISGHNTLYWYLQNLGQGPELLIRYENEEAVDDSQLPKDRFSAERLKGVDSTLKIQPAELGDSAVYLCASSLEQGYSYEQYFGPGTRLTVT.

This clone is labeled as medium-sized (0.01 to 0.1%). V usage is TRBV11-3 and J usage is TRBJ1-1; 8 bases match TRBD1. V lost 2 bases to trimming and J lost 4 bases; unmatched junction nucleotides: 6. CDR3 size: 15 residues. Germline V gene data show CDR1 as SGHNT and CDR2 as YENEEA. The CDR3 reads CASSLNTGGGTEAFF. DNA of the CDR3: TGTGCCAGCAGCTTAAACACAGGGGGAGGCACTGAAGCTTTCTTT.

CDR3 sequence reads: CASSPLAGGPLDTQYF. CDR3 bases: TGTGCCAGCAGCCCCCTAGCGGGAGGGCCTTTAGATACGCAGTATTTT. The chain couples TRBV7-5 to TRBJ2-3; the table's D call TRBD2 went unverified against the DNA. TRBV7-5 is assigned pseudogene status. This CDR3 is built from 16 residues.